The rows below give T cell receptor beta chains drawn from one sample of a study of beta chain features in type 1 diabetes. Profiling relied on immunoSEQ multiplex PCR, and the TCRdb table lists in-frame clones only, not all of them. The sample has 600,000 or so clones, over 10% seen once. The sequenced sample consisted of naive CD4+ T cells from blood. These TCRs come from a young man with type 1 diabetes. CDR3s leave out the opening cysteine and the closing phenylalanine or tryptophan. The order of the fields is CDR3 length, V gene, J gene, CDR3 protein.

>14|TRBV4-3|TRBJ2-6
ASSQVRRSGANVLT
>13|TRBV28|TRBJ2-3
ASSSSGGDADTQY
>16|TRBV5-1|TRBJ2-1
ASSLAPGGSRSGNEQF
>13|TRBV7-2|TRBJ2-3
ASSFSGVSTDTQY
>15|TRBV4-3|TRBJ2-1
ASSPQLAGALRHEQF
>13|TRBV7-8|TRBJ1-2
ASSLARGHHYGYT
>12|TRBV9|TRBJ1-2
ASSVDGVNYGYT
>14|TRBV11-2|TRBJ2-7
ASSYGAGQGIHEQY
>11|TRBV5-1|TRBJ1-2
ASSLAFFYGYT
>11|TRBV29-1|TRBJ1-4
SVLDRGGEKLF
>13|TRBV7-8|TRBJ2-1
ASGITGLADNEQF
>12|TRBV7-9|TRBJ1-1
ATLPTAGNTEAF
>10|TRBV10-3|TRBJ1-1
ASTTGETEAF
>12|TRBV7-9|TRBJ1-5
ASSLGQSNQPQH
>13|TRBV19|TRBJ2-7
ASSFTGGYSYEQY
>13|TRBV27|TRBJ1-1
ASSQYRDRHTEAF
>12|TRBV7-2|TRBJ2-3
ASSSGLAVDTQY
>10|TRBV28|TRBJ1-2
ASSTGYYGYT
>12|TRBV7-9|TRBJ2-7
ASSLSPGDYEQY
>12|TRBV29-1|TRBJ1-1
SVGPRGRRTEAF
>11|TRBV19|TRBJ2-6
ASSQSGANVLT
>10|TRBV29-1|TRBJ2-5
SGGTGGETQY
>13|TRBV2|TRBJ1-5
ASSVLGGNNQPQH
>11|TRBV10-3|TRBJ1-3
AISEFTGNTIY
>10|TRBV21-1|TRBJ1-2
ASSVHRYGYT
>14|TRBV18|TRBJ1-1
ASSLRSFFGDTEAF
>11|TRBV4-1|TRBJ1-1
ASSQVRNTEAF
>14|TRBV5-5|TRBJ1-5
ASSLGPSQGNQPQH
>11|TRBV18|TRBJ1-1
ASSPTGKTEAF
>13|TRBV19|TRBJ2-3
ASRSQGTSTDTQY
>12|TRBV9|TRBJ2-3
ASSDRDSTDTQY
>13|TRBV4-2|TRBJ2-7
ASSQETSGRGEQY
>13|TRBV14|TRBJ2-3
ASSHAGDRANTQY
>13|TRBV6-5|TRBJ2-2
ASSYSTVNTGELF
>14|TRBV27|TRBJ2-1
ASSGPGTGGYNEQF
>13|TRBV5-1|TRBJ2-1
ASSLAGESYNEQF
>11|TRBV7-9|TRBJ2-3
ASSFSGSDTQY
>13|TRBV7-2|TRBJ2-1
ASSSSPQWLYEQF
>13|TRBV11-2|TRBJ2-1
ASSLVEGIRNEQF
>14|TRBV6-5|TRBJ2-3
ASSYVQRTSTDTQY
>13|TRBV19|TRBJ1-1
ASSRPRLANTEAF
>14|TRBV28|TRBJ2-6
ASSLIGGTGANVLT
>14|TRBV9|TRBJ1-1
ASSVGFAGGYTEAF
>13|TRBV28|TRBJ2-7
ASSSTGTTSYEQY
>13|TRBV19|TRBJ2-5
ASSARTGDQETQY
>13|TRBV18|TRBJ2-2
ASSPQGQNTGELF
>14|TRBV11-2|TRBJ2-3
ASSLVGTGNTDTQY
>13|TRBV5-1|TRBJ2-5
ASSFMGSSQETQY
>9|TRBV5-1|TRBJ2-7
ASSAGYEQY